This TCR beta chain was recovered during a study of beta chain features in type 1 diabetes. Study observations and caveats: No resolution was reached here on whether HLA type influences TCRB rearrangement. Researchers report that Type 1 diabetes patients had moderately but significantly shorter TCRB CDR3s across all four CD4+ subsets.

From germline, CDR1 is LGHNT and CDR2 FRNRAP. V was shortened by 0 bases and J by 1 base, with 3 bases between the two germline ends. This CDR3 is built from 13 residues. There are a few counts of this clone. The antigen remains undetermined. The entirety of the isolated RNA underwent reverse transcription, so expressed TCRB transcripts were sequenced. Clones were read by immunoSEQ multiplex PCR, and TCRdb kept only the in-frame ones, dropping some. The data show 400,000 or so clones, roughly 13% seen once. The sample taken for sequencing was naive CD4+ T cells from blood. This sequence joins TRBV12-5 and TRBJ1-1, with D hard to call. This sequence was found in a woman aged 18-29 years with type 1 diabetes. The CDR3 spells CASGLVQNTEAFF. CDR3 DNA sequence: TGTGCTAGTGGTTTGGTACAGAACACTGAAGCTTTCTTT.